The TCR beta chain under discussion was sequenced for a study of T cell responses to AZD1222 COVID-19 vaccine. TCRdb keeps only in-frame clones here, not all; method: immunoSEQ multiplex PCR. This sample has roughly 200,000 clones, with 85% to 95% found just once. Trimming took 7 bases from V and 10 from J, leaving 20 bases between them. Germline V gene lookup returns CDR1 MNHEY and CDR2 SVGAGI. The length of the CDR3 is 14 residues. The clonotype was recovered from an adult who received the MenACWY meningococcal vaccine as a control. Sequencing was performed on peripheral blood, taken 28 days after the second dose of the MenACWY control vaccine. The chain couples TRBV6-5 to TRBJ2-1, with a tentative D call TRBD2 (5 bases). In nucleotides, the CDR3 is TGTGCCAGCACTTTGAACGGGGTCCCCCAGGAGCAGTTCTTC. Translated: CASTLNGVPQEQFF.